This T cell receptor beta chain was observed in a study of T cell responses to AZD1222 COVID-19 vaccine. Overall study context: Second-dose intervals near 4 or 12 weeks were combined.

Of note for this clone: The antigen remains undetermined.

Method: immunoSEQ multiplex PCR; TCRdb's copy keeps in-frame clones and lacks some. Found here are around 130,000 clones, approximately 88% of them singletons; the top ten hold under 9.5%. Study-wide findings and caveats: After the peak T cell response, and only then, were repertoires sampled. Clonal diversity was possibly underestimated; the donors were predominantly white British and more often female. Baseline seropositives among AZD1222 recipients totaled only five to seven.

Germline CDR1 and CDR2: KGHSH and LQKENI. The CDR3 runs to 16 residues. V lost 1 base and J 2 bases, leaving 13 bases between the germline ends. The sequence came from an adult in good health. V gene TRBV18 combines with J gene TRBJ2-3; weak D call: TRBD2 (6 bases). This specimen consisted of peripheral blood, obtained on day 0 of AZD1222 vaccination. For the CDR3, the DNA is TGTGCCAGCTCACCACGGTCGGGGACTCTCACAGATACGCAGTATTTT. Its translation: CASSPRSGTLTDTQYF.